This T cell receptor (beta chain) appears in the sequencing data of a study of T-cell memory formation after mild COVID-19. Study context: Largely donor-specific sequence clusters came from two donors.

TCR alpha and TCR beta cDNA libraries with sample barcodes and UMIs came from 5'RACE using constant-segment primers. TCRdb itself ran the 5' RACE reads through MiXCR, one entry per CDR3 protein. The sample carries roughly 400,000 distinct CDR3 sequences, 16% recorded once. Comment on this clonotype: Antigen specificity is unknown.

General study points: Clones that contracted from day 15 to 85 were balanced CD4/CD8, while later expanders leaned CD4+.

Per the germline V gene, CDR1 is SEHNR and CDR2 is FQNEAQ (reference sequence). CDR3 size: 14 residues. The V and J ends lost 10 bases and 5 bases, in that order; junction bases with no gene match: 11. This chain links TRBV7-9 with TRBJ2-1; 7 nucleotides match TRBD2. The sample comprised PBMCs or a T cell subset sorted from them (not recorded which). This sequence originates from a man younger than 35 who had mild COVID-19 (a few samples of this study predate the infection). Cell type and time point are not known. CDR3 residues: CATAASGWNNEQFF. The CDR3 coding sequence is TGTGCCACCGCGGCTAGCGGATGGAACAATGAGCAGTTCTTC. The entire variable domain, with the rest obtained from reference TRBV7-9 and TRBJ2-1, is as follows: DTGVSQNPRHKITKRGQNVTFRCDPISEHNRLYWYRQTLGQGPEFLTYFQNEAQLEKSRLLSDRFSAERPKGSFSTLEIQRTEQGDSAMYLCATAASGWNNEQFFGPGTRLTVL.